Sequencing of this T cell receptor beta chain was carried out in a study of cytomegalovirus exposure and HLA in healthy donors. Study outcomes and limitations: By HLA locus, TCR association rates varied in a later analysis, with DRB1 showing the most and HLA-C the fewest.

13 Jbeta primers and 60 Vbeta primers were used for the PCR. Sequencing was performed with immunoSEQ multiplex PCR; in TCRdb, only in-frame clones are kept and a portion is missing. The data hold some 150,000 clones, with roughly 80% observed a single time. Looked up from germline, CDR1 is SGHTA and CDR2 is FQGNSA. This CDR3 is 13 amino acids long. V was cut by 4 bases and J by 7 bases, with 11 bases left in between. Worth noting for this clone: Its antigen is not known.

Material for sequencing was PBMCs. This chain uses TRBV7-2 with TRBJ1-5; possible D gene TRBD1, 6 bases. This receptor was identified in a woman aged 25 to 39 in good health and CMV-seropositive. CDR3 nucleotide sequence: TGTGCCAGCAGCTCCAACAGGGACCAGCCCCAGCATTTT. Translation gives CASSSNRDQPQHF.